This note documents a single T cell receptor beta chain sequence. This sample was taken from a study of blood T cell repertoires in COVID-19. As for the study in general: The origin of the acute and convalescent COVID-19 samples was the United States, Italy and Spain. PBMCs, B-cell-depleted T cells, or T cells were the source of the cDNA or gDNA that made up the material.

This CDR3 is 14 amino acids long. Trimming stripped 1 base from V and 0 bases from J, with 6 bases between. CDR1 and CDR2 (germline): SGDLS, YYNGEE. As handled by the study authors: Cell counts per sample came from amplifying reference gene primers. This table comes from immunoSEQ multiplex PCR, and its TCRdb copy is limited to in-frame clones, with some not included. V and J calls and clone size follow that table, whereas D and trimming were derived from the DNA. This sample has roughly 200,000 clones, with approximately 85% found just once. Sequencing was carried out using peripheral blood. The chain uses TRBV9 and TRBJ2-3; D remains unclear. The sequence came from a human donor with active or convalescent COVID-19. The donor label of this sample is uncertain. The CDR3 loop is CASSVSQSTDTQYF. CDR3 in DNA: TGTGCCAGCAGCGTATCGCAGAGCACAGATACGCAGTATTTT.